The present TCR beta chain was sequenced within a study of breast tumors, draining lymph nodes, adjacent tissues. TCRdb fed the multiplex PCR reads into MiXCR, producing one record per CDR3 protein. The table has about 110,000 distinct CDR3 sequences, less than 40% seen once. Axillary draining lymph nodes of breast cancer patients supplied the node samples. There are 19 residues in the CDR3. V was clipped by 0 bases and J by 1 base; unmatched bases: 7. The germline CDR1 and CDR2 sequences are SGHAT and FQNNGV. At least ten counts were recorded for this clonotype. The clonotype was recovered from a female donor with breast cancer. Some clones in this sample may be carry-over from other donors' samples. Sequenced: axillary lymph node tissue. This chain joins TRBV11-2 and TRBJ2-5; the match to TRBD2 covers 14 bases. The CDR3 loop is CASSLDPGTSGRFQETQYF. CDR3 coding DNA: TGTGCCAGCAGCTTAGACCCCGGGACTAGCGGGAGATTCCAAGAGACCCAGTACTTC.